These T cell receptor beta chains were read from a single sample in a study of beta chain features in type 1 diabetes. Method: immunoSEQ multiplex PCR; TCRdb's copy keeps in-frame clones and lacks some. The table records 680,000 or so clones, around a sixth of them present only once. Sample: naive CD4+ T cells from blood. The receptors stem from a man aged 18 to 29 in good health. Each CDR3 is given with its conserved first and last residue. D genes are given only for firm matches. Where a row states a size, it is once, few, many or the class of an expanded clone; other rows omit it.

j_call clone_size d_call v_call cdr3_aa cdr3_nt
TRBJ1-5 few TRBD1 TRBV10-3 CAISEPGQGNQPQHF TGTGCCATCAGTGAGCCGGGACAGGGCAATCAGCCCCAGCATTTT
TRBJ2-3 - - TRBV25-1 CASSEYPTVSTDTQYF TGTGCCAGCAGTGAATACCCCACGGTTAGCACAGATACGCAGTATTTT
TRBJ1-5 few - TRBV5-4 CASSPGQDQPQHF TGTGCCAGCAGCCCCGGTCAGGATCAGCCCCAGCATTTT
TRBJ2-5 - - TRBV28 CASFGGKETQYF TGTGCCAGCTTTGGGGGGAAAGAGACCCAGTACTTC
TRBJ2-7 few TRBD1 TRBV2 CASRNIGTVSYEQYF TGTGCCAGCAGGAACATCGGGACAGTATCCTACGAGCAGTACTTC
TRBJ1-3 few - TRBV7-2 CASSLAGSGIGNTIYF TGTGCCAGCAGCTTAGCGGGGTCAGGGATTGGAAACACCATATATTTT
TRBJ2-7 few - TRBV27 CASNSWGIGQRGEQYF TGTGCCAGCAATTCATGGGGGATTGGACAACGGGGCGAGCAGTACTTC
TRBJ1-5 - - TRBV10-2 CASSPGPPKPQHF TGCGCCAGCAGCCCCGGACCCCCAAAACCCCAGCATTTT
TRBJ2-1 - - TRBV4-2 CASSQDRLTNEQFF TGTGCCAGCAGCCAAGATAGACTAACGAATGAGCAGTTCTTC
TRBJ2-1 few - TRBV7-2 CASLRRTLYNEQFF TGTGCCAGCTTGAGGCGGACCCTATACAATGAGCAGTTCTTC
TRBJ1-5 - - TRBV28 CASSRGIGLGQPQHF TGTGCCAGCAGCCGGGGAATAGGCCTGGGGCAGCCCCAGCATTTT
TRBJ2-7 few TRBD2 TRBV28 CASIAGGWYEQYF TGTGCCAGTATAGCGGGAGGTTGGTACGAGCAGTACTTC
TRBJ2-3 - - TRBV4-2 CASSQEVLQRTDTQYF TGTGCCAGCAGCCAAGAGGTATTACAAAGAACAGATACGCAGTATTTT
TRBJ1-1 - - TRBV18 CASSERQGAAEAFF TGTGCCAGCTCAGAGCGCCAAGGGGCGGCTGAAGCTTTCTTT
TRBJ1-5 - - TRBV7-2 CASSLEWATGQPQHF TGTGCCAGCAGCTTAGAGTGGGCGACGGGACAGCCCCAGCATTTT
TRBJ2-6 few - TRBV4-3 CASSQEGGLSSGANVLTF TGCGCCAGCAGCCAAGAGGGGGGCCTCAGCTCTGGGGCCAACGTCCTGACTTTC
TRBJ2-4 - TRBD2 TRBV6-6 CASRPTSSAKNIQYF TGTGCCAGCAGGCCGACTAGCTCCGCCAAAAACATTCAGTACTTC
TRBJ2-4 - TRBD1 TRBV5-1 CASSLTGTGSNIQYF TGCGCCAGCAGCTTAACGGGGACAGGGTCAAACATTCAGTACTTC
TRBJ2-1 - - TRBV14 CASSQRIRHEQFF TGTGCCAGCAGCCAACGGATAAGGCATGAGCAGTTCTTC
TRBJ2-5 - - TRBV29-1 CSVKQGSGQETQYF TGCAGCGTTAAACAGGGATCCGGGCAAGAGACCCAGTACTTC
TRBJ2-2 few - TRBV7-9 CASSLGQQGNGELFF TGTGCCAGCAGCTTAGGACAGCAGGGTAACGGGGAGCTGTTTTTT
TRBJ2-1 few TRBD2 TRBV2 CASSEPRHSTSRISSPYNEQFF TGTGCCAGCAGTGAGCCCCGCCATTCGACTAGCCGAATATCCTCTCCCTACAATGAGCAGTTCTTC
TRBJ2-5 few TRBD2 TRBV7-9 CASTQDGTSGVETQYF TGTGCCAGCACCCAGGACGGGACTAGCGGGGTGGAGACCCAGTACTTC
TRBJ1-1 few TRBD1 TRBV28 CAITEGATVNTEAFF TGTGCCATCACCGAGGGGGCTACAGTGAACACTGAAGCTTTCTTT
TRBJ2-6 - - TRBV19 CASRTGTGANVLTF TGTGCCAGTAGAACAGGTACTGGGGCCAACGTCCTGACTTTC
TRBJ2-7 few TRBD1 TRBV2 CASSFRTGYYEQYF TGTGCCAGCAGTTTTCGGACAGGGTACTACGAGCAGTACTTC
TRBJ2-7 - TRBD1 TRBV10-3 CAIGGGARDRESYEQYF TGTGCCATCGGAGGGGGTGCCCGGGACAGGGAATCCTACGAGCAGTACTTC
TRBJ1-2 - TRBD1 TRBV6-6 CASRRDSNYGYTF TGTGCCAGCAGGAGGGACAGTAACTATGGCTACACCTTC
TRBJ2-3 - TRBD2 TRBV6-1 CASSGLAGGPPDTQYF TGTGCCAGCAGTGGGCTAGCGGGGGGGCCGCCAGATACGCAGTATTTT
TRBJ2-1 few TRBD2 TRBV29-1 CSVEDSLAGGTEQFF TGCAGCGTTGAAGACTCCCTAGCGGGAGGCACTGAGCAGTTCTTC